This TCR beta chain was captured in a study of T cell responses to AZD1222 COVID-19 vaccine. Only in-frame clones appear in the TCRdb table, and some are missing; sequencing was by immunoSEQ multiplex PCR. The sample carries some 130,000 clones, roughly 82% recorded once. Per germline, CDR1 SGHDT and CDR2 YYEEEE. Trimming took 6 bases from V and 4 from J, leaving 16 bases between them. The CDR3 has 14 amino acids. The receptor comes from an adult in good health. The starting material was peripheral blood, obtained on day 0 of AZD1222 vaccination. The chain recombines TRBV5-6 with TRBJ1-2, with a possible D match to TRBD1 (5 bases). The CDR3 DNA is TGTGCCAGCACAGTAACAGGCCCCTTCTATGGCTACACCTTC. Translating gives CASTVTGPFYGYTF.